This TCR beta chain was observed in a study of graft-versus-host responses after intestinal transplantation (dated by TCRdb to 2020 to 2023). In the study overall: The transplants that recipients received were multivisceral, liver-intestinal, or isolated intestinal. Every recipient was given anti-thymocyte globulin induction, then maintenance tacrolimus and steroids for 3 to 4 years. Bulk TCR-beta CDR3 sequencing was used to track graft-versus-host and host-versus-graft alloreactive T cell clones in the graft, circulation and bone marrow after intestinal transplantation. Alloreactive clones were identified by sequencing pre-transplant mixed lymphocyte reaction products and comparing them with unstimulated pre-transplant donor and recipient T cells. A cohort of approximately 24 intestinal transplant recipients, including one retransplant, was enrolled, and a few patients lacking pretransplant specimens were excluded. A peak of at least 4% donor T cells among recipient peripheral blood mononuclear cells was the definition used for donor T cell macrochimerism. Rather than going through the commercial service, samples from a few later patients were sequenced in-house on an Illumina MiSeq and processed with MiXCR.

Intraepithelial and lamina propria lymphocytes were isolated from graft specimens using dithiothreitol, EDTA incubations and collagenase D digestion. Serial intestinal graft biopsy specimens collected up to 600 days after transplant underwent bulk TCR-beta sequencing. Study-wide conclusions, independent of this receptor: In the allografts of patients with donor T cell macrochimerism, GvH to HvG T cell clonal ratios were high. The relatively low number and heterogeneity of intestinal transplant patients limited the conclusions. GvH clones turned up in recipient bone marrow, with some appearing earlier in ileal mucosa or blood, a pattern consistent with an intestinal mucosal origin. Early after transplant, declines in HvG clones were associated with peak levels of circulating GvH clones.

Receptor amplification or capture employed the immunoSEQ multiplex PCR assay. High-throughput TCR-beta CDR3 sequencing of genomic DNA from most patients was performed by Adaptive Biotechnologies. The original methods were these. Adaptive's ImmunoSEQ software supplied the TCR sequencing data for 15 to 20 patients, while MiXCR and VDJtools were used to process a few other patients. CDR3 nucleotide sequences shared by donor and recipient were removed because the origin of these sequences could not be assigned. To count as alloreactive, a clone needed at least 2-fold expansion over unstimulated cells and a minimum CFSE-low frequency of 0.002% (template counts) or 0.001% (read counts). Clones detected in sequenced pre-transplant spleen, lymph node, or MLR CFSE-low populations of the donor or recipient were defined as mappable. Cumulative frequency of alloreactive clones was calculated as a percentage of all sequences weighted by copy number. Not all clones reach the TCRdb copy of this immuneACCESS table, which keeps in-frame sequences only. Checked studies attribute under half of the gap to unresolved V genes and leave the rest unexplained. The DNA gave D and trimming, while V, J and clone size come from that table. A total of some 8,700 clones appear in this sample, around 67% of them only once. The ten largest account for approximately 31% of the sample.

CDR1 and CDR2 are read off the germline V gene (reference sequence) as LNHNV and YYDKDF. The CDR3 starts with the cysteine, ends with the phenylalanine, and has 15 residues. Solely the CDR3 DNA is kept, with 45 bases framed from the first base. The junction shows trimming of 2 bases on V and 1 base on J, plus 11 bases between the germline ends. Concerning this clone itself: What antigen it recognizes has not been identified. Base qualities are not recorded, but no much larger clone differs from it by a single base.

The receptor was isolated from a human patient who received an intestinal transplant, so some T cells may come from the graft donor. Sequencing was performed on ileum tissue, taken nearly 500 days after intestinal transplant. Recombination joined TRBV15 with TRBJ2-5, with TRBD1 perhaps the D gene, on 6 matching bases. The CDR3 reads CATSRPRDIQETQYF. The nucleotides are TGTGCCACCAGCAGACCTCGGGACATCCAAGAGACCCAGTACTTC.